The sequence of this TCR beta chain was determined in a study of control samples from healthy donors and cancer patients. This CDR3 has 14 residues. Produced via immunoSEQ multiplex PCR; TCRdb's table is partial and in-frame only. The table includes about 100,000 clones, approximately 84% detected once. This chain joins TRBV21-1 and TRBJ2-1. TRBV21-1 is annotated as a pseudogene. The sample taken for sequencing was blood. This sequence originates from a woman in her 50s in good health. In nucleotides, the CDR3 is TGTGCCAGCAGCCGACCGGAATCGATATGTGAGCAGTTCTTC. This sequence encodes CASSRPESICEQFF.